The T cell receptor (beta chain) described here comes from a study of blood T cell repertoires in COVID-19. Study in general: Acute-phase and convalescent COVID-19 samples originated in the United States, Italy and Spain. PBMCs, B-cell-depleted T cells, or T cells were the source of the cDNA or gDNA that made up the material.

CDR1 is KGHSH and CDR2 is LQKENI in the germline V gene. J gave up 3 bases and V 4 bases, and 6 bases lay outside the gene matches. The CDR3 runs to 15 residues. In the authors' workflow: Estimates of nucleated cell counts were drawn from the amplification of reference gene primers. TCRdb's copy holds only in-frame clones and misses some; the assay was immunoSEQ multiplex PCR. That table furnishes V, J and clone size, whereas the DNA furnished D and trimming. The sample consists of more than 65,000 clones, more than 80% of them appearing once. Sample: peripheral blood. The chain is built from TRBV18 and TRBJ1-2, with 9 bases fitting TRBD1. This clonotype was sampled from a man of 80 years or more with acute or convalescent COVID-19. CDR3 amino acids: CASSRGTGSDYGYTF. For the CDR3, the DNA is TGTGCCAGCTCACGAGGGACAGGGAGCGACTATGGCTACACCTTC.